The T cell receptor beta chain described here comes from a study of T cells in Graves' hyperthyroidism and ophthalmopathy. Germline V gene lookup returns CDR1 MNHEY and CDR2 SVGEGT. The CDR3 loop spans 15 amino acids. Trimming cost V 2 bases and J 4 bases, with 12 bases left between them. For this clonotype: Its target is not known.

TCR beta CDR3 sequences were amplified from RNA transcripts. During a first-round RT-PCR of the TCR CDR3, the HTBI primer set was used. In TCRdb, the multiplex PCR reads were re-called with MiXCR into one record per CDR3 protein. The profile shows hundreds of thousands of distinct CDR3 sequences, around 15% of them singletons. Study results and limitations: Model output signaled ophthalmopathy a median roughly 6.1 months ahead of onset.

It was less than 13 ml of fresh peripheral blood that supplied the PBMCs. The TCR sequence derives from a woman younger than 30 with Graves' hyperthyroidism. The source material was blood. The J gene is TRBJ1-5, the V gene TRBV6-2 or TRBV6-3; D is possibly TRBD1 (5 bases). DNA of the CDR3: TGTGCCAGCAGTTACCCCGACAGTTCAAATCAGCCCCAGCATTTT. Its translation: CASSYPDSSNQPQHF.